This TCR beta chain was observed in a study of cytomegalovirus exposure and HLA in healthy donors. The germline V gene encodes CDR1 GTSNPN and CDR2 SVGIG (reference sequence). V was shortened by 3 bases and J by 1 base, with 9 bases between the two germline ends. The CDR3 has 13 residues. It was with 60 Vbeta and 13 Jbeta primers that the PCR ran. Clones were read by immunoSEQ multiplex PCR, and TCRdb kept only the in-frame ones, dropping some. The sample lists 150,000 or so clones, around four fifths seen once, with around 1.5% in the top ten. As concerns this clone: Its antigen is currently unknown.

Study-wide findings and caveats: Some V segments (TRBV6-2 and TRBV6-3 among them) were excluded as indistinguishable.

This sequence was found in a woman between 25 and 40 years old in good health and CMV-seronegative. The V and J genes are TRBV30 and TRBJ1-1; possibly TRBD1 for D (5 bases). Sample: PBMCs. DNA of the CDR3: TGTGCCTGGAGCAGGGCAGCGAACACTGAAGCTTTCTTT. Its translation is CAWSRAANTEAFF.